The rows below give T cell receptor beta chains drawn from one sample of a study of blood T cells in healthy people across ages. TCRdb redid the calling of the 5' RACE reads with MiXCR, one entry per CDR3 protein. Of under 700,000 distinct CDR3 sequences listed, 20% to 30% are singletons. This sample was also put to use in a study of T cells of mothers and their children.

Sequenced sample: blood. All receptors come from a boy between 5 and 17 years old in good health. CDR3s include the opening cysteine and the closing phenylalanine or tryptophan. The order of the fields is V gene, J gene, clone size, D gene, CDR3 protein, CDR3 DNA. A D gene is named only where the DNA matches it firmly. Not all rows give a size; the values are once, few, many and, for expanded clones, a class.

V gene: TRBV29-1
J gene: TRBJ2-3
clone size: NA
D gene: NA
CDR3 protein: CSVSPGAADTQYF
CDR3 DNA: TGCAGCGTATCCCCAGGGGCCGCAGATACGCAGTATTTT

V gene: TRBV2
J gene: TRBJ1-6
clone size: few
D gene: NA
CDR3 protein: CASRGQGNSPLHF
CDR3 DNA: TGTGCCAGCAGGGGGCAGGGAAATTCACCCCTCCACTTT

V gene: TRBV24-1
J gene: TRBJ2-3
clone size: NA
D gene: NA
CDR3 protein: CATSDASDRTDTQYF
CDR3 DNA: TGTGCCACCAGTGATGCTAGCGACCGCACAGATACGCAGTATTTT

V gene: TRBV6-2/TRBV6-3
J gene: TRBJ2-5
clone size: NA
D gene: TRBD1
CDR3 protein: CASSSIRGTVQLETQYF
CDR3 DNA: TGTGCCAGCAGTTCGATACGAGGGACAGTGCAGCTAGAGACCCAGTACTTC

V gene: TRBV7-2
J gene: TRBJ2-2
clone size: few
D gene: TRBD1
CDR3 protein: CASTRGTGMTGELFF
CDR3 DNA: TGTGCCAGCACGCGAGGGACAGGGATGACCGGGGAGCTGTTTTTT

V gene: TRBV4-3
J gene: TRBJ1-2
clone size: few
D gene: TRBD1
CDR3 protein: CASSPILDRGLFGYTF
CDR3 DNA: TGCGCCAGCAGCCCAATCCTTGACAGGGGGCTATTTGGCTACACCTTC

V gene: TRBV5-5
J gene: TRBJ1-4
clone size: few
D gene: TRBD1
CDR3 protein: CASSWFLRTGREKLFF
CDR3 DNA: TGTGCCAGCAGCTGGTTTCTAAGGACAGGGAGGGAAAAACTGTTTTTT

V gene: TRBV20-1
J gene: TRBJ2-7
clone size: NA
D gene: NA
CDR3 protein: CSAKGDYEQYF
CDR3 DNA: TGCAGTGCTAAAGGGGATTACGAGCAGTACTTC

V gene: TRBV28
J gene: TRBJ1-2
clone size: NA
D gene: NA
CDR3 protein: CASSTWDGDGGYTF
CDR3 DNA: TGTGCCAGCAGTACCTGGGACGGGGACGGCGGCTACACCTTC

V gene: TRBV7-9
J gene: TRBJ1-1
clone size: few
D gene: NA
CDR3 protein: CASSFEGSGAFF
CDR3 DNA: TGTGCCAGCAGCTTTGAGGGTAGTGGGGCTTTCTTT

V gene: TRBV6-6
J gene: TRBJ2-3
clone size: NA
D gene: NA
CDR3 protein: CASQSSTDTQYF
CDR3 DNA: TGTGCCAGCCAATCTAGCACAGATACGCAGTATTTT

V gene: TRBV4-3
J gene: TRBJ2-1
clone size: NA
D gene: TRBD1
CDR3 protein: CASSQARDRGIYEQFF
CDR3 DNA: TGCGCCAGCAGCCAGGCGCGGGACAGGGGCATTTATGAGCAGTTCTTC

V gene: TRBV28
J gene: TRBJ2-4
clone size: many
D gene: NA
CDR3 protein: CASRLQAVNIQYF
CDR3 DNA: TGTGCCAGCAGACTCCAGGCAGTAAACATTCAGTACTTC

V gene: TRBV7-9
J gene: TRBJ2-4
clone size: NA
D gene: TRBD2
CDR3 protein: CASSFLAGAGPKNIQYF
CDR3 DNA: TGTGCCAGCAGCTTTCTAGCGGGTGCTGGGCCCAAAAACATTCAGTACTTC

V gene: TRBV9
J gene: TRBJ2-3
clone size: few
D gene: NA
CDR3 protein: CVESTDTQYF
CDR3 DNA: TGTGTAGAGAGCACAGATACGCAGTATTTT

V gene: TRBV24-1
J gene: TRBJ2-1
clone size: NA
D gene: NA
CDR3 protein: CATADRRVYNEQFF
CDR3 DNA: TGTGCCACCGCGGACAGGAGGGTATACAATGAGCAGTTCTTC

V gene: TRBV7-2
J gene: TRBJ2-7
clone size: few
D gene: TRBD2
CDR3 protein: CASSTTPTGTSGYEQYF
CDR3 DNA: TGTGCCAGCAGCACCACCCCGACCGGGACTAGCGGCTACGAGCAGTACTTC

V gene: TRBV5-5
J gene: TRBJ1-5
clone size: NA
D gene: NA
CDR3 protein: CASSFNRNQPQHF
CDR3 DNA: TGTGCCAGCAGCTTTAACCGCAATCAGCCCCAGCATTTT

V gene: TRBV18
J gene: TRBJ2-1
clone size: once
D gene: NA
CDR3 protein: CASSPGASSYNEQFF
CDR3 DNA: TGTGCCAGCTCACCCGGGGCGAGCTCCTACAATGAGCAGTTCTTC

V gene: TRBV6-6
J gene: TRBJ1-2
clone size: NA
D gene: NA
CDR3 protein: CASSLRTVTHGYTF
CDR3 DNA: TGTGCCAGCAGTTTGCGGACTGTTACTCATGGCTACACCTTC

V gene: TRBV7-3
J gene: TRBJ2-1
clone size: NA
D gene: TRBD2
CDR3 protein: CASSATSGYYNEQFF
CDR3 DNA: TGTGCCAGCAGCGCGACTAGCGGGTACTACAATGAGCAGTTCTTC

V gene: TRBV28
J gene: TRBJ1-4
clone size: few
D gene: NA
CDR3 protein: CASRIRREKLFF
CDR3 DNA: TGTGCCAGCAGGATTAGGAGGGAAAAACTGTTTTTT

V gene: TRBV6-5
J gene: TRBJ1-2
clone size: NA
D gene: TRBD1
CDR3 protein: CASRVIGTGAGYTF
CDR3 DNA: TGTGCCAGCAGGGTCATCGGGACAGGAGCTGGCTACACCTTC

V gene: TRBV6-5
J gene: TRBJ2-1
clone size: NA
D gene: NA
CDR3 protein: CASSSRPPYNEQFF
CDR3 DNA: TGTGCCAGCAGTTCTCGGCCCCCGTACAATGAGCAGTTCTTC

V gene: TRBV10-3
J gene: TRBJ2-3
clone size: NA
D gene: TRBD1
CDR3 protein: CAISEQGADTQYF
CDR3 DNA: TGTGCCATCAGTGAACAGGGGGCAGATACGCAGTATTTT

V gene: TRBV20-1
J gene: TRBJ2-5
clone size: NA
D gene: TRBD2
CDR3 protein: CSADDRERGQTQYF
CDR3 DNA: TGCAGTGCTGACGACCGGGAGCGGGGGCAGACCCAGTACTTC

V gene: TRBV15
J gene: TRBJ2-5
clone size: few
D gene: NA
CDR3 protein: CVTSRASQETQYF
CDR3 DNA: TGTGTCACCAGCAGAGCATCCCAAGAGACCCAGTACTTC

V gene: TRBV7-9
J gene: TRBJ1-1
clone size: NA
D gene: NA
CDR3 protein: CASSKGGQGFTEAFF
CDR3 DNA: TGTGCCAGCAGCAAAGGGGGGCAAGGGTTTACTGAAGCTTTCTTT

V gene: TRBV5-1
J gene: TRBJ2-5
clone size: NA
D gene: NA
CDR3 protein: CASTGKGEETQYF
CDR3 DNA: TGCGCCAGCACTGGCAAGGGCGAGGAGACCCAGTACTTC

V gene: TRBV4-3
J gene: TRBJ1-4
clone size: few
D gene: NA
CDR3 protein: CASSQEGRPAGKLFF
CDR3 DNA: TGCGCCAGCAGCCAAGAGGGCAGGCCCGCCGGAAAACTGTTTTTT

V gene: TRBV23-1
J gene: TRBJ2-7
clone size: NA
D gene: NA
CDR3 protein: CASRPGASSYEQYF
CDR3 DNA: TGCGCCAGCAGGCCAGGGGCCAGCTCCTACGAGCAGTACTTC

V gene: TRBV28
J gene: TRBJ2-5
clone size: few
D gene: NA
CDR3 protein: CASSSALQETQYF
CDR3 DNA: TGTGCCAGCAGTTCCGCCCTACAAGAGACCCAGTACTTC

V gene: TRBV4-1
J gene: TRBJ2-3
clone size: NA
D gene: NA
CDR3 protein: CASSQDGAGMDTQYF
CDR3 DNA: TGCGCCAGCAGCCAAGATGGGGCAGGGATGGATACGCAGTATTTT

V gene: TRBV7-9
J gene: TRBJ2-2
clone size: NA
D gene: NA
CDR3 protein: CASSLARGPHTGELFF
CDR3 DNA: TGTGCCAGCAGCTTAGCTAGAGGGCCCCACACCGGGGAGCTGTTTTTT

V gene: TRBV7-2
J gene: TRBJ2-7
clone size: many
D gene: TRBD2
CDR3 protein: CASSLVGLAEAYEQYF
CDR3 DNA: TGTGCCAGCAGCTTAGTGGGACTAGCGGAAGCCTACGAGCAGTACTTC

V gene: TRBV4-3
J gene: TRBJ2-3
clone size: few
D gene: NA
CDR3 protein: CASSQDSRAGSTDTQYF
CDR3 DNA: TGCGCCAGCAGCCAAGATTCCCGGGCAGGAAGCACAGATACGCAGTATTTT

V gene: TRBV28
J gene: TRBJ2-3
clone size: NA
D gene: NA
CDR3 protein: CASSLPWDITTDTQYF
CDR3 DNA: TGTGCCAGCAGTTTACCCTGGGACATAACAACAGATACGCAGTATTTT

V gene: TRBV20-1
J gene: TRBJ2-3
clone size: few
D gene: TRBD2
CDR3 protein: CSASTSGGGDTQYF
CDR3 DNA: TGCAGTGCTTCTACCAGCGGGGGGGGTGATACGCAGTATTTT

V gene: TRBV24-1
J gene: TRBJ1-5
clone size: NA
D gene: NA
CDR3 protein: CATSDFGSNQPQHF
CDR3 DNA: TGTGCCACCAGTGATTTTGGAAGCAATCAGCCCCAGCATTTT

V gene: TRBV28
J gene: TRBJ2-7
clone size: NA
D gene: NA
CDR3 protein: CASQPRGSSYEQYF
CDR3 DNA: TGTGCCAGCCAACCCCGCGGGTCCTCCTACGAGCAGTACTTC

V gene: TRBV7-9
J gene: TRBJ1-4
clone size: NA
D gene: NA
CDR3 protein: CASSPGSGQVKEKLFF
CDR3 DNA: TGTGCCAGCAGCCCAGGGAGCGGGCAAGTAAAGGAAAAACTGTTTTTT